Following are 28 T cell receptor beta chains from one sample sequenced in a study of blood T cells in healthy people across ages. Next came a second PCR, run for about 6 to 11 cycles, which used a sample-barcoded 5' primer along with a J-beta primer mix. Via MiXCR, TCRdb re-called the 5' RACE reads, giving one row per CDR3 protein. The sample lists some 710,000 distinct CDR3 sequences, about half occurring once. The specimen sequenced was blood. Receptors originate from a man older than 75 in good health.

This clonotype has just a few counts. The rearrangement links TRBV29-1 to TRBJ2-3, with unresolved D. Germline assignment: CDR1 SQVTM and CDR2 ANQGSEA. The CDR3 is 11 residues long. V lost 5 bases and J lost 5, with 8 bases in between. As DNA, the CDR3 is TGCAGCGTTCGCCTTGGAGATACGCAGTATTTT. Amino acids: CSVRLGDTQYF.

The V call is TRBV27, the J call TRBJ2-3; weak D call: TRBD2 (6 bases). Between the trimmed V and J ends, which lost 3 bases and 8 bases, there was a span of 18 bases. CDR1 is MNHEY, CDR2 SMNVEV, per germline (reference sequence). This CDR3 has 15 residues. CDR3 in DNA: TGTGCCAGCAGTTTGATCGGGAGAAGCTCAGGTACGCAGTATTTT. Translating gives CASSLIGRSSGTQYF.

The chain couples TRBV10-3 to TRBJ2-3; maybe TRBD2 (5 bases). Germline values: CDR1 ENHRY, CDR2 SYGVKD. This CDR3 is built from 15 residues. V was cut by 10 bases and J by 4 bases, with 21 bases left in between. The CDR3 region is CATSPHASGADTQYF. The CDR3 nucleotides are TGTGCCACCAGCCCCCACGCGAGCGGCGCAGATACGCAGTATTTT.

V is TRBV12-5 and J is TRBJ2-7; 7 bases match TRBD1. V was clipped by 2 bases and J by 2 bases; unmatched bases: 12. Germline V lookup: CDR1 LGHNT, CDR2 FRNRAP. This CDR3 is 17 amino acids long. CDR3 DNA: TGTGCTAGTGGTTTGAGAACGGCCGGGACAGACGCCTACGAGCAGTACTTC. As protein: CASGLRTAGTDAYEQYF. Full variable domain (remainder filled in from reference TRBV12-5 and TRBJ2-7): DARVTQTPRHKVTEMGQEVTMRCQPILGHNTVFWYRQTMMQGLELLAYFRNRAPLDDSGMPKDRFSAEMPDATLATLKIQPSEPRDSAVYFCASGLRTAGTDAYEQYFGPGTRLTVT.

This clonotype was recorded many times. The CDR3: CASSLGRQSSYEQYF. The CDR3 DNA sequence: TGCGCCAGCAGCTTGGGTCGGCAGAGCTCCTACGAGCAGTACTTC. The genes are TRBV5-1 and TRBJ2-7; no clear D. V gave up 0 bases and J gave up 0 bases, with 10 bases separating them. The CDR3 sequence is 15 residues long. Germline lookup yields CDR1 SGHRS and CDR2 YFSETQ.

V gene TRBV28 combines with J gene TRBJ1-2; D ambiguous. The CDR3 covers 13 residues. Trimming took off 7 bases at V and 3 bases at J, with 12 bases between the two ends. CDR1 is MDHEN and CDR2 is SYDVKM in the germline V gene. In DNA form, the CDR3 reads TGTGCCAGCAATCCCACAAGCCACTATGGCTACACCTTC. Translating it yields CASNPTSHYGYTF.

The J gene is TRBJ2-7, the V gene TRBV7-2; D is unclear. The germline V gene encodes CDR1 SGHTA and CDR2 FQGNSA. Deletions cut 4 bases from V and 6 bases from J, with 13 bases between. CDR3 length: 13 residues. The CDR3 region has the DNA TGTGCCAGCAGCTCCCCTGGGCCCTCCGAGCAGTACTTC. It codes for CASSSPGPSEQYF.

This chain joins TRBV29-1 and TRBJ1-1; TRBD1 matches at 7 bases. V lost 6 bases and J lost 0; bases outside the gene matches: 4. Germline assignment: CDR1 SQVTM and CDR2 ANQGSEA. This CDR3 is 13 amino acids long. DNA for the CDR3: TGCAGCGTAAAGCAGGGGGTGAACACTGAAGCTTTCTTT. Protein: CSVKQGVNTEAFF.

This chain links TRBV6-2 or TRBV6-3 with TRBJ2-7, with D hard to call. Germline V gene data show CDR1 as MNHEY and CDR2 as SVGEGT. There are 12 residues in the CDR3. V was clipped by 7 bases and J by 3 bases, with 10 bases between them. The DNA for the CDR3 is TGTGCCAGCAATCGATATCTCTACGAGCAGTACTTC. It codes for CASNRYLYEQYF.

The chain uses TRBV27 and TRBJ1-2; 7 bases agree with TRBD1. V dropped 7 bases and J dropped 8; count of bases not matched to a gene: 16. Germline V gene data show CDR1 as MNHEY and CDR2 as SMNVEV (reference sequence). The CDR3 length is 15 residues. The CDR3 bases are TGTGCCAGCACATCTTCCGGCCACAGGGGTGACGGCTACACCTTC. Translation: CASTSSGHRGDGYTF.

The chain combines TRBV6-5 with TRBJ2-1; D gene ambiguous. Germline lookup yields CDR1 MNHEY and CDR2 SVGAGI. The CDR3 spans 13 residues. Trimming left V 6 bases short and J 2 bases short, with 8 bases between. CDR3 protein: CASSRTAYNEQFF. CDR3 coding DNA: TGTGCCAGCAGCCGGACGGCCTACAATGAGCAGTTCTTC.

The chain links TRBV6-6 to TRBJ1-6, with 7 nucleotides matching TRBD1. Germline values: CDR1 MNHNY, CDR2 SVGAGI (reference sequence). Trimming at V came to 10 bases and at J to 7 bases, leaving 10 bases not matched to a gene. The CDR3 has 14 residues. CDR3 in amino acids: CATAKGAQNSPLHF. CDR3 sequence (DNA): TGTGCCACCGCCAAGGGGGCGCAGAATTCACCCCTCCACTTT.

V usage is TRBV4-1 and J usage is TRBJ2-2; D ambiguous. CDR1 is MGHRA and CDR2 is YSYEKL in the germline V gene. Trimming took off 6 bases at V and 5 bases at J, with 16 bases between the two ends. The CDR3 consists of 15 residues. In DNA, the CDR3 is TGCGCCAGCAGACACGGAAAGGGTGATACCGGGGAGCTGTTTTTT. It encodes CASRHGKGDTGELFF.

The gene calls are TRBV27 and TRBJ1-1; D perhaps matches TRBD1 (6 bases). Germline CDR1 is MNHEY and CDR2 is SMNVEV (reference sequence). Trimming left V 6 bases short and J 6 bases short, with 17 bases between. The CDR3 loop spans 14 amino acids. The CDR3 region has the DNA TGTGCCAGCAGCAGGGGAGGGGCGTTCGCTGAAGCTTTCTTT. It encodes CASSRGGAFAEAFF.

The chain uses TRBV12-3 or TRBV12-4 and TRBJ1-1, with a weak D call TRBD1 (5 bases). This CDR3 contains 14 residues. V lost 5 bases and J lost 1, with 11 bases in between. The chain's CDR3 is CASSKPGPNTEAFF. The CDR3 DNA reads TGTGCCAGCAGTAAGCCGGGACCGAACACTGAAGCTTTCTTT.

The V call is TRBV20-1, the J call TRBJ2-7, with D uncertain. CDR1 and CDR2 (germline): DFQATT, SNEGSKA (reference sequence). Between the trimmed V and J ends, which lost 1 base and 2 bases, there was a span of 9 bases. The CDR3 consists of 13 residues. CDR3 amino acids: CSARVVSAYEQYF. The CDR3 DNA reads as TGCAGTGCTAGAGTAGTTTCAGCCTACGAGCAGTACTTC.

This clonotype was observed a single time. The J gene is TRBJ2-5, the V gene TRBV3-1; TRBD1 matches 8 bases. The tail of the sequence fits TRBJ2-7 better, so the J call may be wrong. The germline V gene has CDR1 LGHDT and CDR2 YNNKEL (reference sequence). CDR3 length: 15 residues. CDR3 DNA: TGTGCCAGCAGCCAGAGGACAGGGACCCCCTACGAGCAGTACTTC. It is translated as CASSQRTGTPYEQYF.

V is TRBV20-1 and J is TRBJ2-4; TRBD2 matches at 13 bases. TRBJ2-7 matches the DNA end more closely, so the J call is doubtful. The length of the CDR3 is 16 residues. Germline CDR1 is DFQATT and CDR2 is SNEGSKA (reference sequence). For the CDR3, the DNA is TGCAGTGCTAGCACTCCGGGGACTAGCGGGACCTACGAGCAGTACTTC. This gives the protein CSASTPGTSGTYEQYF.

The V call is TRBV11-2, the J call TRBJ1-2; TRBD1 matches 8 bases. Per germline, CDR1 SGHAT and CDR2 FQNNGV. V was pared by 8 bases and J by 2 bases, with 4 bases of the junction left unmatched. The CDR3 consists of 13 residues. The CDR3 loop is CASGAGGNYGYTF. Here the CDR3 DNA reads TGTGCCAGCGGGGCAGGGGGCAACTATGGCTACACCTTC.

Points on this clonotype: At one end, the junction sequence differs from germline, possibly due to a read error. The chain couples TRBV20-1 to TRBJ2-1; the D gene is possibly TRBD2 (6 bases). The length of the CDR3 is 15 residues. CDR1 and CDR2 (germline): DFQATT, SNEGSKA (reference sequence). CDR3 amino acids: CSARGPGVSNNEQFF. CDR3 DNA: TGCAGTGCTAGGGGTCCGGGAGTCTCCAACAATGAGCAGTTCTTC.

This sequence joins TRBV27 and TRBJ2-7; no clear D gene. CDR1 and CDR2 (germline): MNHEY, SMNVEV (reference sequence). The ends were cut back, 3 bases at V and 1 base at J, with 10 bases in the middle. This CDR3 contains 14 residues. Here the CDR3 DNA reads TGTGCCAGCAGTTTTGGCCCCTGGTCCTACGAGCAGTACTTC. Translation: CASSFGPWSYEQYF.

About this clonotype itself: Compared with germline, one end of the junction differs, possibly owing to a read error. The CDR3 reads CASSDSNRGTQYF. CDR3 bases: TGTGCCAGCAGTGACTCGAATAGGGGGACCCAGTACTTC. The gene calls are TRBV6-5 and TRBJ2-5, with D possibly matching TRBD1 (5 bases). From germline, CDR1 is MNHEY and CDR2 SVGAGI. This CDR3 region has 13 residues.

This clonotype was detected ten times or more. The J gene is TRBJ2-7, the V gene TRBV11-2; the match to TRBD1 covers 9 bases. In germline, CDR1 is SGHAT, CDR2 FQNNGV. There are 14 residues in the CDR3. The trim removed 5 bases at V and 5 bases at J, leaving 7 bases unmatched. CDR3 region: CASSITGGEDEQYF. For the CDR3, the DNA is TGTGCCAGCAGCATCACAGGGGGCGAAGACGAGCAGTACTTC.

V gene TRBV5-1 combines with J gene TRBJ2-7, with D perhaps matching TRBD1 (5 bases). The ends were cut back, 4 bases at V and 7 bases at J, with 27 bases in the middle. This CDR3 is 17 amino acids long. CDR1 and CDR2 from the germline V gene are SGHRS and YFSETQ. The CDR3 coding sequence is TGCGCCAGCAGCCCGGGCCCAACAGGCTTATCCTACAATGAGCAGTACTTC. Its translation is CASSPGPTGLSYNEQYF.

This clonotype was counted only a few times. DNA for the CDR3: TGTGCCAGCACCGAGGACATTTCTAACTATGGCTACACCTTC. Translation: CASTEDISNYGYTF. The chain has TRBV2 and TRBJ1-2; possibly TRBD1 for D (5 bases). Trimming cost V 7 bases and J 0 bases, with 12 bases left between them. The CDR3 has 14 residues. Germline lookup yields CDR1 SNHLY and CDR2 FYNNEI.

This clonotype was seen only a few times. The J gene is TRBJ2-1, the V gene TRBV12-3 or TRBV12-4; the match to TRBD2 covers 13 bases. Unmatched junction bases numbered 4, after V lost 5 bases and J lost 9 bases. The CDR3 is 14 amino acids. CDR3 coding DNA: TGTGCCAGCAGTCGACTAGCGGGGGGTGGTGAGCAGTTCTTC. Translating it yields CASSRLAGGGEQFF.

The rearrangement joins TRBV19 to TRBJ2-1; TRBD2 agrees at 9 bases. Germline CDR1 is LNHDA and CDR2 is SQIVND (reference sequence). V dropped 5 bases and J dropped 0; count of bases not matched to a gene: 5. The CDR3 loop spans 16 amino acids. DNA for the CDR3: TGTGCCAGTAGTCTCCAAGCGGGAGGCTCCTACAATGAGCAGTTCTTC. This sequence encodes CASSLQAGGSYNEQFF.

This clonotype showed up just a few times. V is TRBV12-3 or TRBV12-4 and J is TRBJ2-3; no clear D gene. The germline V and J ends were trimmed by 2 bases and 2 bases, with 14 bases remaining between them. The CDR3 runs 16 residues. DNA for the CDR3: TGTGCCAGCAGTTTAATTCCGTCGCCTGCCACAGATACGCAGTATTTT. It codes for CASSLIPSPATDTQYF.